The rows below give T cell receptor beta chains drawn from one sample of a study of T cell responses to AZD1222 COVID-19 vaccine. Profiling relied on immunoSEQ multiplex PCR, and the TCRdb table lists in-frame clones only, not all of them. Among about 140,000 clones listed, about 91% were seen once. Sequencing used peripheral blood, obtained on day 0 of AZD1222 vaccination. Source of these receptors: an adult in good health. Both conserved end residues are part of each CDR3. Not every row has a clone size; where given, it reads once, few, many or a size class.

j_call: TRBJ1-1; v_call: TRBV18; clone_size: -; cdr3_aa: CASSQTTDTEAFF
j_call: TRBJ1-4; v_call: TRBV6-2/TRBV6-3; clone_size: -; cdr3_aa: CASSKGGDRGRNGLFF
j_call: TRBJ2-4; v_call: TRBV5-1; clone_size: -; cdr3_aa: CASQGQGMDEAKNIQYF
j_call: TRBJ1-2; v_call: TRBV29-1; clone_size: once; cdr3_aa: CSVERGPNYGYTF
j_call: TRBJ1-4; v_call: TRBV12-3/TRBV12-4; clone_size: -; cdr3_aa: CASNPGINEKLFF
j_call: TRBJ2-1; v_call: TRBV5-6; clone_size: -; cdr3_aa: CASSPTGQGRHEQFF
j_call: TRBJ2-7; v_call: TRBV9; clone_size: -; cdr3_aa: CASSASGYEQYF
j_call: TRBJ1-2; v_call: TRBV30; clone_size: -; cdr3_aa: CAWNGGQDPYGYTF
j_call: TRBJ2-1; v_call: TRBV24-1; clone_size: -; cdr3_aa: CATSDPGTLGDEQFF
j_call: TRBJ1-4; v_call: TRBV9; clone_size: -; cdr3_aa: CASSGQGAKGVDPTNEKLFF
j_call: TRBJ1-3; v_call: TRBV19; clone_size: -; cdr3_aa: CASSPRGPTGNTIYF
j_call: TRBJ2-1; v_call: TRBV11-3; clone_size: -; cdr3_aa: CASSSRAGPTKDNEQFF
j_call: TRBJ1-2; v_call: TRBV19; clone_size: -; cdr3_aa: CASTGGYGYTF
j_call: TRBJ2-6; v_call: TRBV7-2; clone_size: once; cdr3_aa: CASSVNSGANVLTF
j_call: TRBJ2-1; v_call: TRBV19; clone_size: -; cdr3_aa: CATHRGVRLVHGEQFF
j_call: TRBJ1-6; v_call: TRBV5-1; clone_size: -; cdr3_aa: CASSYNPGTENDSPLHF
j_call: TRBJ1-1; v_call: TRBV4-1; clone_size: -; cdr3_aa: CASRHKDRENAEAFF
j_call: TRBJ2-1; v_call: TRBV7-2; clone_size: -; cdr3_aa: CASSLATSGYNNEQFF
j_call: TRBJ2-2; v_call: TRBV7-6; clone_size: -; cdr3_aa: CASSLEASETGELFF
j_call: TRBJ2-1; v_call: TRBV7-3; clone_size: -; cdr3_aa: CASSLGNEQFF
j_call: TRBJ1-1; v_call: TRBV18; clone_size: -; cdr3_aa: CASSQLQGENTEAFF
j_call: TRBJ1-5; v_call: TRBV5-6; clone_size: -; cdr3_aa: CASRKRGGAGNQPQHF
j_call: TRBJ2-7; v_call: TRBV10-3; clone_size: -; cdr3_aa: CAIRPGLVSHEQYF
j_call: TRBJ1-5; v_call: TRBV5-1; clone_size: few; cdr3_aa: CASSFEGDQPQHF
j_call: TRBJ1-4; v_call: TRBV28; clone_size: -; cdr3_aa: CASSSTATNEKLFF
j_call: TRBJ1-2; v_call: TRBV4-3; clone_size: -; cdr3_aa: CASSQDLRDRIYGYTF
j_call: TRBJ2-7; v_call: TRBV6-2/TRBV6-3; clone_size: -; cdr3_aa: CASSLIGVIAYEQYF
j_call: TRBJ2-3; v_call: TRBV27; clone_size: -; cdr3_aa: CASSSFDRTSTDTQYF
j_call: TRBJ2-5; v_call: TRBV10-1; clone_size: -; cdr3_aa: CASSSRDSQETQYF
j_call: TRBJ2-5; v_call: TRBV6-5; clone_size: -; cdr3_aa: CASSYSVVETQYF
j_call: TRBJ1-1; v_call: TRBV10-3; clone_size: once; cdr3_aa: CAISESRDREAFF
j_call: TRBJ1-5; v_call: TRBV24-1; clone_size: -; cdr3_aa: CATSGGGTGSSNQPQHF
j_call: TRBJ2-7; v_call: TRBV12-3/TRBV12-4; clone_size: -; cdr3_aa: CASSLAPYEQYF
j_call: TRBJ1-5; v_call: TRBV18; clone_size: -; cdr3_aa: CASRTSARGNQPQHF
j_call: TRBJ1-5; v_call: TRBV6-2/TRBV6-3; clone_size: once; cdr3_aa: CASSYSTGGLVNSNQPQHF
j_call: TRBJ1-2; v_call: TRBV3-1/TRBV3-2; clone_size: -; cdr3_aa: CASSHTKSGYTF
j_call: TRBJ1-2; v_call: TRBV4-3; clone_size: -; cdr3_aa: CASSQDPAQAYGYTF
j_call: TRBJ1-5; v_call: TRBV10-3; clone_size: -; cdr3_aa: CAISESMGANQPQHF
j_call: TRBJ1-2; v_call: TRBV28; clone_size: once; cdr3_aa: CASLKGTGGGYTF
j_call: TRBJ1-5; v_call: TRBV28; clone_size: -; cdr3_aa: CASKADRGKGNQPQHF
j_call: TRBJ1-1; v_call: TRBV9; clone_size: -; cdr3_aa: CASSVGGSVTEAFF
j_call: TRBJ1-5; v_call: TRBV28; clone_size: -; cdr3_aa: CASSLGGQPQHF
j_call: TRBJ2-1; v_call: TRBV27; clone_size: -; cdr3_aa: CASRLAGKYNEQFF
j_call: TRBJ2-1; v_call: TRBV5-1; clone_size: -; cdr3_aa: CASSARGRGEQFF
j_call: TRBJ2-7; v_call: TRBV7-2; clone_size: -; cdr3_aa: CASSLRGLEQYF
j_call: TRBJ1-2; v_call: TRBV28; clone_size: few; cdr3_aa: CASSTYGQVLYGYTF
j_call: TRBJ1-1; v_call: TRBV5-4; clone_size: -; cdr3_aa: CAVAQGNTEAFF
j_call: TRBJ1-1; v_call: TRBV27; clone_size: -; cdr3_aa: CASSLARNTEAFF
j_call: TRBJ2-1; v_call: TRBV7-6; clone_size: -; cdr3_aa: CASSLDRGDEQFF
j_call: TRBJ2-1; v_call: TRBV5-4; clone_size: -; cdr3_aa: CASSLYNEQFF
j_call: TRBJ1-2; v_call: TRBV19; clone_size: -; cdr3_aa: CASTGGQGAPGDGYTF
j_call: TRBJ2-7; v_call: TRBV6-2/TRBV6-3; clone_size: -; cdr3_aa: CASSFSGPPMGYEQYF
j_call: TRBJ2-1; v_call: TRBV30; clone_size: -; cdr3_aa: CAWSVQIYNEQFF